These 15 T cell receptor beta chains originate from one sample sequenced in a study of T cell repertoires in cytomegalovirus infection (dated by TCRdb to the late 2010s). The treatment or condition label, as the study defines it: in vitro stimulation with specific CMV peptide epitopes to enrich CMV-specific T cells. These receptors lack a known antigen. The listed sequencing device is Illumina HiSeq 1500. In TCRdb, the public reads were trimmed at Q25 with fastp and aligned with MiXCR, with productive beta chains retained. CDR3 protein sequences are deduplicated, and each keeps its most common genes and DNA. This sample lists just under 500,000 distinct CDR3 sequences; about 33% were detected once. Clones ranked in the top ten supply under 20% of the sample. The specimen was cultured PBMCs, collected from culture after CMV antigen stimulation. The receptor set was obtained from a human donor in good health (CMV status not recorded). Some clones in this sample may be carry-over from other donors' samples.

The CDR3, as DNA: TGTGCCAGCAGTTCTGGACTAGCGGGATATTCGGACACCGGGGAGCTGTTTTTT. Protein: CASSSGLAGYSDTGELFF. This rearrangement joins TRBV6-5 to TRBJ2-2; 12 nucleotides match TRBD2. The CDR3 sequence is 18 residues long. The trim removed 4 bases at V and 3 bases at J, leaving 9 bases unmatched. Germline lookup yields CDR1 MNHEY and CDR2 SVGAGI.

Judged by abundance, this clonotype is medium-sized. This sequence joins TRBV7-2 and TRBJ2-5; 8 nucleotides line up with TRBD2. The trim removed 2 bases at V and 1 base at J, leaving 6 bases unmatched. CDR3 length: 16 amino acids. Germline-derived CDR1 and CDR2 are SGHTA and FQGNSA. CDR3 residues: CASSLSGRGGQETQYF. The CDR3 coding sequence is TGTGCCAGCAGCTTAAGCGGGAGAGGGGGCCAAGAGACCCAGTACTTC.

This sequence joins TRBV11-1 and TRBJ2-1; TRBD1 agrees at 8 bases. Losses at the gene ends were 5 bases for V and 7 bases for J; bases not matched to a gene: 7. CDR1 SGHAT and CDR2 FQDESV come from the germline V gene (reference sequence). The CDR3 is 14 amino acids. CDR3 residues: CASSLHRTGNEQFF. For the CDR3, the DNA is TGTGCCAGCAGCCTACATCGGACAGGGAATGAGCAGTTCTTC.

The chain is built from TRBV4-1 and TRBJ1-4; a weak D match, TRBD1 (6 bases). V was trimmed by 3 bases and J by 4 bases, leaving 12 bases between them. CDR3 length equals 15 residues. The germline CDR1 and CDR2 sequences are MGHRA and YSYEKL. The CDR3 nucleotides read TGCGCCAGCAGCCACGGGACACAACTTAATGAAAAACTGTTTTTT. This gives the protein CASSHGTQLNEKLFF.

This clonotype was detected many times. The chain couples TRBV7-6 to TRBJ1-5; unclear D gene. V was cut by 3 bases and J by 0 bases, with 9 bases left in between. This CDR3 has 15 residues. Germline CDR1 is SGHVS and CDR2 is FNYEAQ. CDR3 coding DNA: TGTGCCAGCAGCTTGGACGGTTATAGCAATCAGCCCCAGCATTTT. This sequence encodes CASSLDGYSNQPQHF.

For the CDR3, the DNA is TGTGCCGGGCGGGCGGGACCTAGAGGTACCGGGGAGCTGTTTTTT. Protein sequence: CAGRAGPRGTGELFF. The chain couples TRBV7-8 to TRBJ2-2; tentative D call: TRBD2 (6 bases). V lost 11 bases to trimming and J lost 5 bases, with 21 bases between them. This CDR3 region has 15 residues. In germline, CDR1 is SGHVS, CDR2 FQNEAQ. Full variable domain (outside the CDR3, taken from reference TRBV7-8 and TRBJ2-2): GAGVSQSPRYKVAKRGQDVALRCDPISGHVSLFWYQQALGQGPEFLTYFQNEAQLDKSGLPSDRFFAERPEGSVSTLKIQRTQQEDSAVYLCAGRAGPRGTGELFFGEGSRLTVL.

This clonotype has more than one count but fewer than ten. The chain carries TRBV7-2 and TRBJ2-2; 8 bases align to TRBD2. This CDR3 is 16 amino acids long. The junction had 9 bases not matched to a gene; V was cut back by 5 bases and J by 4 bases. Looked up from germline, CDR1 is SGHTA and CDR2 is FQGNSA. CDR3 DNA: TGTGCCAGCAGCCCCCCCAGCGGGAGTACCACCGGGGAGCTGTTTTTT. Protein sequence: CASSPPSGSTTGELFF. Full variable domain (missing parts from reference TRBV7-2 and TRBJ2-2): GAGVSQSPSNKVTEKGKDVELRCDPISGHTALYWYRQSLGQGLEFLIYFQGNSAPDKSGLPSDRFSAERTGGSVSTLTIQRTQQEDSAVYLCASSPPSGSTTGELFFGEGSRLTVL.

The rearrangement uses TRBV7-9 and TRBJ2-1, with a tentative D call TRBD2 (6 bases). The CDR3 contains 12 residues. Germline V lookup: CDR1 SEHNR, CDR2 FQNEAQ (reference sequence). V shed 5 bases and J shed 13 bases, with 15 bases lying between them. DNA for the CDR3: TGTGCCAGCAGCGCAGGCGGGATACCCCAGTTCTTC. It codes for CASSAGGIPQFF.

In this sample, this clonotype turned up a few times. The rearrangement uses TRBV12-3 or TRBV12-4 and TRBJ1-5, with a weak D call TRBD1 (5 bases). There are 15 residues in the CDR3. V was clipped by 6 bases and J by 6 bases, with 18 bases between them. CDR3 nucleotides: TGTGCCAGCAGCCCGGCCGGGGGGGGAGCTCAGCCCCAGCATTTT. It yields the protein CASSPAGGGAQPQHF.

The table lists this clonotype with many counts. The genes are TRBV7-2 and TRBJ1-4; unclear D gene. Between the trimmed V and J ends, which lost 5 bases and 0 bases, there was a span of 10 bases. The CDR3 contains 15 residues. From germline, CDR1 is SGHTA and CDR2 FQGNSA. This CDR3 reads CASSKGKATNEKLFF. The DNA for the CDR3 is TGTGCCAGCAGCAAAGGCAAAGCAACTAATGAAAAACTGTTTTTT.

The chain recombines TRBV7-6 with TRBJ2-3; D gene uncertain. With 5 bases removed from V and 6 bases from J, the gap between germline ends came to 15 bases. Germline values: CDR1 SGHVS, CDR2 FNYEAQ. The CDR3 is 14 residues long. The CDR3: CASSPPLQADTQYF. The CDR3 DNA reads TGTGCCAGCAGCCCACCTCTACAAGCCGATACGCAGTATTTT.

This clonotype appeared a few times. The chain employs TRBV30 and TRBJ1-1; the D gene is possibly TRBD1 (5 bases). Trimming removed 5 bases from V and 10 bases from J, with 17 bases in between. The CDR3 runs to 12 residues. The germline CDR1 and CDR2 sequences are GTSNPN and SVGIG (reference sequence). The CDR3 nucleotides are TGTGCCTGGGGAGGCCAGGGCGGAGCAGCTTTCTTT. Its translation: CAWGGQGGAAFF.

The J gene is TRBJ2-1, the V gene TRBV11-3; 9 nucleotides agree with TRBD1. The CDR3 runs to 14 residues. Looked up from germline, CDR1 is SGHNT and CDR2 is YENEEA. The J segment lost 7 bases and the V segment lost 0 bases, leaving 1 base of the junction unmatched. CDR3 nucleotide sequence: TGTGCCAGCAGCTTAGAACAGGGGGCGAATGAGCAGTTCTTC. Encoded protein: CASSLEQGANEQFF.

This clonotype was observed a handful of times. CDR3 nucleotide sequence: TGTGCCAGCAGCGGAACGAGGGAGCAGTACTTC. It is translated as CASSGTREQYF. The chain employs TRBV5-6 and TRBJ2-7; D call uncertain. Germline assignment: CDR1 SGHDT and CDR2 YYEEEE. This CDR3 comprises 11 residues. V lost 4 bases and J lost 7, with 9 bases in between.

Many counts were recorded for this clonotype. J is TRBJ2-5 and V is TRBV7-2; weak D call: TRBD1 (5 bases). V gave up 1 base and J gave up 5 bases, with 11 bases separating them. This CDR3 comprises 14 residues. Germline values: CDR1 SGHTA, CDR2 FQGNSA. The CDR3 reads CASSLGQYSETQYF. The CDR3 DNA is TGTGCCAGCAGCTTAGGACAGTACTCCGAGACCCAGTACTTC.